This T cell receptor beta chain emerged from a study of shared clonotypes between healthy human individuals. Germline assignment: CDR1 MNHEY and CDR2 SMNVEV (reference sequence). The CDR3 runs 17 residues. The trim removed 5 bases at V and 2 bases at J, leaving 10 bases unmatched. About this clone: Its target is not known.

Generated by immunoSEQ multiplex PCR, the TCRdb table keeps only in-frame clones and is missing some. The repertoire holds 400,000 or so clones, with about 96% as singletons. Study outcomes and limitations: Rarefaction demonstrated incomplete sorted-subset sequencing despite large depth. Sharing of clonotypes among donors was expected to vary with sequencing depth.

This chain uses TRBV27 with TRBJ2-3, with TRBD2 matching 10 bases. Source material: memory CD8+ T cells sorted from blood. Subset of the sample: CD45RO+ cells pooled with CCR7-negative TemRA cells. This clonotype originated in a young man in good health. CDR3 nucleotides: TGTGCCAGCAGTACATATAGCGGGAGGAGGTACACAGATACGCAGTATTTT. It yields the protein CASSTYSGRRYTDTQYF.